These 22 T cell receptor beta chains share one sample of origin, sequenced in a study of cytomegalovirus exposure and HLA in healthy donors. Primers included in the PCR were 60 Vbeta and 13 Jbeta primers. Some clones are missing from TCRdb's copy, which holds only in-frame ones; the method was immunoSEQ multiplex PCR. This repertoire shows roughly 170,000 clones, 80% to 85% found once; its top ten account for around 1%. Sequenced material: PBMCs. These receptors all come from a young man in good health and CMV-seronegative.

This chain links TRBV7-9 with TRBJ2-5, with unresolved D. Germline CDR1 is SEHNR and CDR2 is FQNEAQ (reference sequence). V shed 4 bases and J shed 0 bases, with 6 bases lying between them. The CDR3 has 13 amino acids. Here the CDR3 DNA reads TGTGCCAGCAGCTCTCACAACCAAGAGACCCAGTACTTC. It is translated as CASSSHNQETQYF.

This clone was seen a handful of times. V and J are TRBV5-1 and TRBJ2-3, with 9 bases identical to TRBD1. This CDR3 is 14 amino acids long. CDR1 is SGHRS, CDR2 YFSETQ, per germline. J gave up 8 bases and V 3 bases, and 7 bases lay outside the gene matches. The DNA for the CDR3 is TGCGCCAGCAGCTCCGGGACAGGGCCTCTTACGCAGTATTTT. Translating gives CASSSGTGPLTQYF.

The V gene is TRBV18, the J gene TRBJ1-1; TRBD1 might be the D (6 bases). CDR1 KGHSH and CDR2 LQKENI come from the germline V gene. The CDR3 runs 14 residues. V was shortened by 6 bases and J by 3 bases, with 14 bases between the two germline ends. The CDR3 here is CASSYSRGDTEAFF. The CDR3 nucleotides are TGTGCCAGCTCCTATAGCAGGGGTGACACTGAAGCTTTCTTT.

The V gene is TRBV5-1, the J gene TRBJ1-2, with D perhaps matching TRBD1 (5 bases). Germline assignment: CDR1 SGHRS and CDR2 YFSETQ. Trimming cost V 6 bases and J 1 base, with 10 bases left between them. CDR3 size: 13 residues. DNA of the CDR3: TGCGCCAGCAACCGGGGGGGTAACTATGGCTACACCTTC. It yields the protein CASNRGGNYGYTF. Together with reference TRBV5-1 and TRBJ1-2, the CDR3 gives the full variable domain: KAGVTQTPRYLIKTRGQQVTLSCSPISGHRSVSWYQQTPGQGLQFLFEYFSETQRNKGNFPGRFSGRQFSNSRSEMNVSTLELGDSALYLCASNRGGNYGYTFGSGTRLTVV.

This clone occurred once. The CDR3 coding sequence is TGTGCCATCGCCCTCCCAAAAGGGGAGAACACCGGGGAGCTGTTTTTT. Encoded protein: CAIALPKGENTGELFF. This chain uses TRBV7-9 with TRBJ2-2; maybe TRBD1 (5 bases). Trimming stripped 10 bases from V and 1 base from J, with 19 bases between. The germline V gene encodes CDR1 SEHNR and CDR2 FQNEAQ (reference sequence). The length of the CDR3 is 16 residues.

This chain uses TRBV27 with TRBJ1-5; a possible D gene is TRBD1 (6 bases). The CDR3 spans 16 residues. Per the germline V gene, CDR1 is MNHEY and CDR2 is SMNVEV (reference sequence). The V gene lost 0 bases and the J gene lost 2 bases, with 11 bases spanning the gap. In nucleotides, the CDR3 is TGTGCCAGCAGTTTATCGCCACAGGGTCGCAATCAGCCCCAGCATTTT. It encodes CASSLSPQGRNQPQHF.

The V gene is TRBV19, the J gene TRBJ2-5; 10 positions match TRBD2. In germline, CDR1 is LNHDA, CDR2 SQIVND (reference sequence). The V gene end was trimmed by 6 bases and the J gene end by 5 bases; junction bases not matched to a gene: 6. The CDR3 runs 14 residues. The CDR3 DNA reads TGTGCCAGTAGGGAGCGGGGGGGCGGGGAGACCCAGTACTTC. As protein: CASRERGGGETQYF.

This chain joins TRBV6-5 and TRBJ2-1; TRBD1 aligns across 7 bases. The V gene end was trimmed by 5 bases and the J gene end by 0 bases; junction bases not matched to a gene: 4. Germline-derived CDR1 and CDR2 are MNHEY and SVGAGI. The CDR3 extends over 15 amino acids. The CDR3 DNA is TGTGCCAGCAGTAGGGGGCATAGCTCCTACAATGAGCAGTTCTTC. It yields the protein CASSRGHSSYNEQFF.

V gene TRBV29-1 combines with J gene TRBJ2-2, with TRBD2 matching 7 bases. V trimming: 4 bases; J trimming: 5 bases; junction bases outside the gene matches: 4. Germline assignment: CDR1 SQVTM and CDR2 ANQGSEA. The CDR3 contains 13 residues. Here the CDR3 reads CSVGVRETGELFF. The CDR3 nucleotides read TGCAGCGTTGGGGTGCGGGAGACCGGGGAGCTGTTTTTT.

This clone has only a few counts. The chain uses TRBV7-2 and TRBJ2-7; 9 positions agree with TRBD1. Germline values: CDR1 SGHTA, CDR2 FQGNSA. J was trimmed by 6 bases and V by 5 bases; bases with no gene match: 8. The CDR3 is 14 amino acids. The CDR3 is CASSLGQGLGEQYF. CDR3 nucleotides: TGTGCCAGCAGCCTCGGACAGGGGTTGGGCGAGCAGTACTTC.

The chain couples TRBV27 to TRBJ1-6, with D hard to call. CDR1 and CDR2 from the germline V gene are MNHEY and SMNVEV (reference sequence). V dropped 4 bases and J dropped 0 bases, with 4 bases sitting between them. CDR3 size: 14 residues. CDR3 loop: CASSWSSYNSPLHF. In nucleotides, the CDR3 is TGTGCCAGCAGTTGGAGCTCCTATAATTCACCCCTCCACTTT.

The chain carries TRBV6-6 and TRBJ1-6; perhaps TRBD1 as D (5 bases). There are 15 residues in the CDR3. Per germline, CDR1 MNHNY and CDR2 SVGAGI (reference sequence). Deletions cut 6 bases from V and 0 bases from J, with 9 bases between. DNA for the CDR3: TGTGCCAGCAGGGGGGGGAGCTCCTATAATTCACCCCTCCACTTT. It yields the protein CASRGGSSYNSPLHF.

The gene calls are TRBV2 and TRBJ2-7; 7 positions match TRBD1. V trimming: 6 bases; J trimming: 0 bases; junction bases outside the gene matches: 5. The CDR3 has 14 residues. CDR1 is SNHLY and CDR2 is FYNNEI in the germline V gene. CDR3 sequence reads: CASRDRVYSYEQYF. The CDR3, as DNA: TGTGCCAGCAGAGACAGGGTCTACTCCTACGAGCAGTACTTC.

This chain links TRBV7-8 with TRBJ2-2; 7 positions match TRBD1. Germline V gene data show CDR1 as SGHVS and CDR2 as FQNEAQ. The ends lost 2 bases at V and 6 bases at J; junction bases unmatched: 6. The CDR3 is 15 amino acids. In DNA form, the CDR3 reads TGTGCCAGCAGCTTAAGAGACAGGGCGTCCGGGGAGCTGTTTTTT. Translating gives CASSLRDRASGELFF.

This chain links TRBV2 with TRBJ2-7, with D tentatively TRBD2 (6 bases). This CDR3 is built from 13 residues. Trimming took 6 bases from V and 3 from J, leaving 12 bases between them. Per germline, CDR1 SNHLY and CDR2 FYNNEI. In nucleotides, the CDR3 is TGTGCCAGCAGGGAGGGTTGGGACTACGAGCAGTACTTC. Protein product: CASREGWDYEQYF.

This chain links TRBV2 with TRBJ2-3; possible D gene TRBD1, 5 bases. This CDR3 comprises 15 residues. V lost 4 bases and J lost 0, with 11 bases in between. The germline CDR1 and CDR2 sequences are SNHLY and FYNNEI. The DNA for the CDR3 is TGTGCCAGCAGTGGCAGGGAAATCAGCACAGATACGCAGTATTTT. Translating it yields CASSGREISTDTQYF.

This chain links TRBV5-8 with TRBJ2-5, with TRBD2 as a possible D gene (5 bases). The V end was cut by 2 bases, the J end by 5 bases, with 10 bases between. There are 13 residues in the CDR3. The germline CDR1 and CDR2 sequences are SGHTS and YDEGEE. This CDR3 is CASSLRGMETQYF. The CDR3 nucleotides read TGTGCCAGCAGCTTACGGGGTATGGAGACCCAGTACTTC.

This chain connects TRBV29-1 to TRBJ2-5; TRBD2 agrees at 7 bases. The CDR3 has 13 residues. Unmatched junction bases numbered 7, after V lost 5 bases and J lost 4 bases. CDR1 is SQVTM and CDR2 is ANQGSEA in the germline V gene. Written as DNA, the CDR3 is TGCAGCGTTTGCAGGGAGGGTAGAGAGACCCAGTACTTC. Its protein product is CSVCREGRETQYF.

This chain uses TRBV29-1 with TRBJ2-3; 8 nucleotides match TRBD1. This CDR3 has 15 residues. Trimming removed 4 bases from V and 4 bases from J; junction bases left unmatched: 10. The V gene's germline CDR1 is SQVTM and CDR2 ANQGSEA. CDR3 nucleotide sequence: TGCAGCGTTGGAGCAGGGGGCACGGTCGCAGATACGCAGTATTTT. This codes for CSVGAGGTVADTQYF.

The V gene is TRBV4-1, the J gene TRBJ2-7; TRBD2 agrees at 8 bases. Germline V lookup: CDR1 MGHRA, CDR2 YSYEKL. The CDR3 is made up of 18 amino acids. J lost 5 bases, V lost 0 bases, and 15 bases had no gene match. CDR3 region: CASSQEGIAGLILNEQYF. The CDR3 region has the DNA TGCGCCAGCAGCCAAGAAGGGATAGCGGGGTTAATACTCAACGAGCAGTACTTC.

Here the CDR3 reads CASCRDRGVILLPYEQYF. CDR3 sequence (DNA): TGTGCCAGCTGCCGGGACAGGGGTGTAATTCTCCTGCCTTACGAGCAGTACTTC. This chain links TRBV28 with TRBJ2-7, with 10 positions matching TRBD1. CDR3 length: 18 residues. Germline CDR1 is MDHEN and CDR2 is SYDVKM. The J segment lost 4 bases and the V segment lost 8 bases, leaving 20 bases of the junction unmatched.

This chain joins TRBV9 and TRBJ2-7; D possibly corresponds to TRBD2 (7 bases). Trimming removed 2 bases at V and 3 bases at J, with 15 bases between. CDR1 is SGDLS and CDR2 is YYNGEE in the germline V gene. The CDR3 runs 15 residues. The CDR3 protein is CASSVGQGRDYEQYF. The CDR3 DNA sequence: TGTGCCAGCAGCGTCGGCCAGGGGAGGGACTACGAGCAGTACTTC.